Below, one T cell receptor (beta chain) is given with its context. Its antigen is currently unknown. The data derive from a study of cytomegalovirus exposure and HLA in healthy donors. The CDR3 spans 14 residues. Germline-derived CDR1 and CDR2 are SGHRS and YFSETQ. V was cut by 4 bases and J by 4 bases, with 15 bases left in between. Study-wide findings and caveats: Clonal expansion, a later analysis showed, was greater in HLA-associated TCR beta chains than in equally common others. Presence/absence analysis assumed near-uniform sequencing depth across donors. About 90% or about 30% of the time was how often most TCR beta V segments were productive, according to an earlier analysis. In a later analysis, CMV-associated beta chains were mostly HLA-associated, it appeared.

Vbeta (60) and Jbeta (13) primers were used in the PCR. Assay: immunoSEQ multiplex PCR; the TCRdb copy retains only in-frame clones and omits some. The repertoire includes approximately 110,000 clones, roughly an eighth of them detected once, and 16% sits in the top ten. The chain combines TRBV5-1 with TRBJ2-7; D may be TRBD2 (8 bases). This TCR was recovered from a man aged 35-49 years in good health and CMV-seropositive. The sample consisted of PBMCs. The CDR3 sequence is CASSPGGTVYEQYF. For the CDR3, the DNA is TGCGCCAGCAGCCCGGGGGGGACAGTGTACGAGCAGTACTTC.